This T cell receptor (beta chain) is drawn from a study of T cells after yellow fever vaccination. The study's findings and limits: A weaker secondary response peaked on day 5, the primary on day 15. Bulk-population clonotypes that are abundant could appear as contaminants in FACS-sorted repertoires.

From the 5' RACE reads, TCRdb called clonotypes with MiXCR, one entry per CDR3 protein. Of 300,000 to 450,000 distinct CDR3 sequences listed, more than 5.5% are singletons. This clonotype was counted a few times. Its antigen is undetermined. The V gene end was trimmed by 9 bases and the J gene end by 4 bases; junction bases not matched to a gene: 11. In germline, CDR1 is LNHDA, CDR2 SQIVND (reference sequence). The CDR3 runs 15 residues. Sequences were derived from PBMCs, sampled 5 days after the yellow fever booster vaccination. The sequence derives from a man aged 25 to 45 who received the YFV17D yellow fever vaccine. The chain has TRBV19 and TRBJ2-3; TRBD1 agrees at 9 bases. The CDR3 DNA sequence: TGTGCCAGCACCCCTCCGGGACAGGGTGCAGATACGCAGTATTTT. This codes for CASTPPGQGADTQYF. Drawing the rest from reference TRBV19 and TRBJ2-3, the complete variable domain is DGGITQSPKYLFRKEGQNVTLSCEQNLNHDAMYWYRQDPGQGLRLIYYSQIVNDFQKGDIAEGYSVSREKKESFPLTVTSAQKNPTAFYLCASTPPGQGADTQYFGPGTRLTVL.